The rows below give T cell receptor beta chains drawn from one sample of a study of T cells in Graves' hyperthyroidism and ophthalmopathy. One entry per CDR3 protein results from TCRdb running MiXCR on the multiplex PCR reads. The sample lists 700,000 to 950,000 distinct CDR3 sequences, 30% to 40% occurring once. Sequencing was performed on blood. The receptors come from a woman in her forties with Graves' hyperthyroidism. Both conserved end residues are part of each CDR3. A D gene is named only where the DNA matches it firmly. Clone sizes are given selectively: once, few, many, or a class where the clone is expanded.

abundance,d_gene,j_gene,len,v_gene,CDR3aa,CDR3nt
.,TRBD2,TRBJ2-7,17,TRBV6-5,CASSHTQPGLAAYEQYF,TGTGCCAGCAGTCACACTCAACCGGGGCTAGCGGCTTACGAGCAGTACTTC
many,.,TRBJ2-5,15,TRBV11-2,CASSLVAGTQETQYF,TGTGCCAGCAGCTTAGTGGCAGGGACCCAAGAGACCCAGTACTTC
.,TRBD1,TRBJ2-2,18,TRBV2,CASSIHPGQGFSGGELFF,TGTGCCAGCAGCATCCATCCGGGACAGGGGTTCAGTGGCGGGGAGCTGTTTTTT
once,.,TRBJ1-2,16,TRBV25-1,CASSYSMVAGIGGYTF,TGTGCCAGCAGTTACTCGATGGTTGCGGGGATCGGTGGCTACACCTTC
once,TRBD1,TRBJ2-7,13,TRBV18,CASSTRTGGEQYF,TGTGCCAGCTCAACCCGGACAGGGGGCGAGCAGTACTTC
few,.,TRBJ2-5,16,TRBV5-6,CASSLSWKGLPETQYF,TGTGCCAGCAGCCTCAGTTGGAAGGGACTGCCAGAGACCCAGTACTTC
.,.,TRBJ1-1,12,TRBV12-3/TRBV12-4,CASITGNTEAFF,TGTGCCAGCATTACCGGTAACACTGAAGCTTTCTTT
.,.,TRBJ1-3,14,TRBV12-3/TRBV12-4,CASIKGDMGNTIYF,TGTGCCAGCATAAAAGGGGATATGGGAAACACCATATATTTT
many,TRBD1,TRBJ1-6,14,TRBV20-1,CSAPSDRERSPLHF,TGCAGTGCACCTTCTGACAGGGAACGGTCACCCCTCCACTTT
.,TRBD2,TRBJ2-7,12,TRBV7-9,CASRGEGYEQYF,TGTGCCAGCAGAGGGGAGGGTTACGAGCAGTACTTC
.,.,TRBJ2-3,16,TRBV7-9,CASSPRGGISTDTQYF,TGTGCCAGCAGCCCCCGTGGAGGGATAAGCACAGATACGCAGTATTTT
.,.,TRBJ1-5,14,TRBV2,CASSEKYSNQPQHF,TGTGCCAGCAGTGAGAAGTATAGCAATCAGCCCCAGCATTTT
many,.,TRBJ1-2,11,TRBV2,CASSHGYGYTF,TGTGCCAGCAGTCACGGCTATGGCTACACCTTC
few,TRBD1,TRBJ2-2,15,TRBV2,CATQGAGHNTGELFF,TGTGCCACCCAGGGGGCGGGGCACAACACCGGGGAGCTGTTTTTT
once,.,TRBJ1-2,14,TRBV20-1,CSASLTTDNYGYTF,TGCAGTGCTTCCCTAACGACGGATAACTATGGCTACACCTTC
.,.,TRBJ2-7,13,TRBV20-1,CSASLPLRNEQYF,TGCAGTGCTAGTTTACCCCTAAGGAACGAGCAGTACTTC
.,.,TRBJ1-4,14,TRBV6-6,CASSYDPTGEKLFF,TGTGCCAGCAGTTATGACCCAACGGGTGAAAAACTGTTTTTT
.,TRBD1,TRBJ2-2,17,TRBV7-8,CASSLYPDRAGPGELFF,TGTGCCAGCAGCTTATATCCAGACAGGGCCGGGCCCGGGGAGCTGTTTTTT
.,.,TRBJ2-5,14,TRBV6-6,CASGYNGAGETQYF,TGTGCCAGCGGATACAATGGGGCGGGAGAGACCCAGTACTTC
many,.,TRBJ1-4,15,TRBV25-1,CASSESEFGNEKLFF,TGTGCCAGCAGTGAATCCGAGTTCGGAAATGAAAAACTGTTTTTT
few,TRBD1,TRBJ2-7,16,TRBV25-1,CASSGFKTGAPYEQYF,TGTGCCAGCAGTGGCTTCAAAACAGGGGCCCCCTACGAGCAGTACTTC
.,.,TRBJ2-2,14,TRBV10-2,CASSPGPSLEELFF,TGCGCCAGCAGCCCCGGACCATCCTTAGAGGAGCTGTTTTTT